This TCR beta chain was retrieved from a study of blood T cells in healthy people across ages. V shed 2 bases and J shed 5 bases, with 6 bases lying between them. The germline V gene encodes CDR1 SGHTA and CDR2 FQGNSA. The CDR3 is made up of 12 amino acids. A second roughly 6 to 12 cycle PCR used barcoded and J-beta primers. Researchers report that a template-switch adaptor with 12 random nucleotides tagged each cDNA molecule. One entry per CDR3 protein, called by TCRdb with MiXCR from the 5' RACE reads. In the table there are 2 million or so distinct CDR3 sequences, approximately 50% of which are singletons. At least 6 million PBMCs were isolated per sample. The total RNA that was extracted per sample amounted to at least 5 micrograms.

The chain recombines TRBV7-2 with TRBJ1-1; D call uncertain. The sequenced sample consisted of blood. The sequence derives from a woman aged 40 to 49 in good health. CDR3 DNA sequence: TGTGCCAGCAGCTTAACCAGAACTGAAGCTTTCTTT. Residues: CASSLTRTEAFF.